What follows is one TCR beta chain and its context. Read sequence stops 3 residues before the CDR3 end, and the germline J gene provides the missing end. The sample comes from a study of T cells in women clearing cervical HPV infection. Trimming took 2 bases from V and 9 from J, leaving 17 bases between them. The germline CDR1 and CDR2 sequences are KGHSH and LQKENI. The CDR3 has 15 residues. Assay used: immunoSEQ multiplex PCR; TCRdb lists only in-frame clones, some missing. The sample data list 15,000 to 20,000 clones. Sample: blood buffy coat. This sequence was found in a woman aged 18-70 years with a cervical HPV16 infection that either progressed to CIN3+ or cleared (not recorded which). The V and J genes are TRBV18 and TRBJ2-4; D might be TRBD2 (6 bases). The CDR3 DNA, read in part, is TGTGCCAGCTCACCAACGGACGGAGGGGTGGGCATT. This codes for CASSPTDGGVGI. The entire CDR3 sequence reads CASSPTDGGVGIQYF.